The clone carrying this T cell receptor (beta chain) has a handful of counts. What it recognizes is unknown. Every sorted population was more than 95% pure. This sample was included in a study of beta chain features in type 1 diabetes. In the study overall: Regarding age, gender and cell yields, patients proved similar to healthy donors.

The authors reverse transcribed all of the isolated RNA, so sequencing captured expressed TCRB transcripts. Average reads for naive, central memory and regulatory T cell samples were about 3.7 million. Clones were sequenced by immunoSEQ multiplex PCR, and TCRdb holds only the in-frame ones, with some missing. The sample lists hundreds of thousands of clones; about an eighth were seen once. V was cut by 0 bases and J by 0 bases, with 10 bases left in between. Germline CDR1 reads SNHLY; CDR2 reads FYNNEI. CDR3 length equals 16 residues. Study conclusions and caveats: Among all four CD4+ subsets, Type 1 diabetes patients had TCRB CDR3s that were moderately but significantly shorter.

This receptor was identified in a woman in her late teens or twenties in good health. Sequenced material: naive CD4+ T cells from blood. The chain uses TRBV2 and TRBJ2-3; D is unresolved. The CDR3 here is CASSEAAAESTDTQYF. The CDR3 region has the DNA TGTGCCAGCAGTGAAGCTGCCGCGGAAAGCACAGATACGCAGTATTTT.